This T cell receptor (beta chain) was profiled in a study of graft-versus-host responses after intestinal transplantation. About the research overall: Multivisceral, liver-intestinal, or isolated intestinal transplants were received by the recipients. Study findings and constraints: Ileal or blood samples showed some GvH clones first, and such clones were also found in recipient marrow. Allografts from individuals with graft-donor T cell macrochimerism displayed high graft-versus-host to host-versus-graft clonal ratios.

The authors seeded some 200,000 CFSE-labeled responder cells together with some 200,000 irradiated stimulator cells tagged with violet dye. Sequencing used immunoSEQ multiplex PCR; TCRdb keeps in-frame clones, though not all of them. This sample yields approximately 5,100 clones, of which around 26% are seen a single time; around a quarter belongs to the top ten. Germline lookup yields CDR1 SGHDN and CDR2 FVKESK. V gave up 2 bases and J gave up 2 bases, with 10 bases separating them. This CDR3 is built from 14 residues. This sequence was found in a human patient who was an organ donor for intestinal transplantation. V gene TRBV14 combines with J gene TRBJ2-7, with D possibly matching TRBD1 (6 bases). This sample comprised alloreactive CD8+ T cells from a mixed lymphocyte reaction culture, obtained before transplantation. Stated subset: CFSE-low proliferating T cells sorted from approximately 6-day pre-transplant mixed lymphocyte reaction (GvH or HvG direction). This chain's CDR3 is CASSQQQGAYEQYV. CDR3 in DNA: TGTGCCAGCAGCCAACAACAGGGTGCCTACGAGCAGTACGTC.